This T cell receptor beta chain was recovered during a study of early T cells in non-severe SARS-CoV-2 infection. This clonotype was counted between two and nine times. Each CDR3 protein gets one entry after TCRdb re-called the 5' RACE reads with MiXCR. The repertoire holds about 27,000 distinct CDR3 sequences, roughly 2.8% seen once, with 0.7% to 0.9% in the top ten. The J segment lost 6 bases and the V segment lost 9 bases, leaving 11 bases of the junction unmatched. This CDR3 has 14 amino acids. The sequencing input was whole blood. The J gene is TRBJ2-5, the V gene TRBV12-3 or TRBV12-4, with TRBD1 matching 9 bases. The sequence came from an adult who was a healthcare worker with PCR-confirmed SARS-CoV-2 infection or an uninfected control (not recorded which). This CDR3 reads CASERGTGKKTQYF. The CDR3 DNA is TGTGCCAGTGAACGAGGGACAGGGAAAAAGACCCAGTACTTC.